Listed here is a single T cell receptor beta chain. Antigen unknown. This sample is part of a study of Graves' ophthalmopathy and Graves' hyperthyroidism. Study-level information: There was a collection of peripheral blood at initial diagnosis, before any treatment.

The sequenced template was RNA, covering the TCR beta CDR3 region. A first-round RT-PCR used HTBI primers, followed by a second-round multiplex PCR. TCRdb redid the calling of the multiplex PCR reads with MiXCR, one entry per CDR3 protein. This sample yields 740,000 or so distinct CDR3 sequences, of which roughly 40% are seen a single time; 44% belongs to the top ten. Presentation of ophthalmopathy in the donors involved moderate-to-severe activity, CAS ≥3, NOSPECS ≥4 and a duration under 3 months. Germline CDR1 and CDR2: WSHSY and SAAADI. The CDR3 has 15 residues. Between the trimmed V and J ends, which lost 6 bases and 3 bases, there was a span of 18 bases. Study results and limitations: Also, most clonotypes expanded in the thyroid above 0.001 frequency appeared in blood. The model flagged ophthalmopathy progression at over 60% sensitivity and around 77% specificity.

Sequenced material: peripheral blood. This TCR derives from an adult man with Graves' ophthalmopathy. The rearrangement links TRBV10-2 to TRBJ2-7, with a weak D call TRBD1 (6 bases). The CDR3 spells CASRDRGRGFYEQYF. The CDR3 DNA sequence: TGCGCCAGCAGGGACCGAGGCAGGGGCTTCTACGAGCAGTACTTC.